This is a list of T cell receptor beta chains from one sample in a study of blood T cell repertoires in COVID-19. The repertoire was sequenced with immunoSEQ multiplex PCR; TCRdb's copy has only in-frame clones and lacks some. The sample yields hundreds of thousands of clones, approximately 90% seen once. Sequenced material: PBMCs or T cells enriched from blood (not recorded which). The receptors originated from a woman aged 18-35 years who had been exposed to COVID-19. Both conserved end residues are part of each CDR3. D genes are given only for firm matches. A clone size is listed for some rows: how often the clone was seen (once, few, many), or a class if it is expanded.

TRBV7-9,NA,NA,TRBJ1-5,TGTGCCAGCAGCTCCGAGGCGTATAGCAATCAGCCCCAGCATTTT,CASSSEAYSNQPQHF
TRBV6-2/TRBV6-3,NA,NA,TRBJ1-1,TGTGCCAGCAGTTACACAGGGATGAACACTGAAGCTTTCTTT,CASSYTGMNTEAFF
TRBV27,NA,TRBD1,TRBJ2-7,TGTGCCAGCAGTTCCGGGGACAGGAGGGGGGTTTACGAGCAGTACTTC,CASSSGDRRGVYEQYF
TRBV5-4,once,NA,TRBJ2-1,TGTGCCAGCAGCTTGGTCTCCGGTTTTACAGGGAACTACAATGAGCAGTTCTTC,CASSLVSGFTGNYNEQFF
TRBV3-1/TRBV3-2,NA,TRBD2,TRBJ2-2,TGTGCCAGCAGCCAATTAGCGGGGGGTTTTATCGGGGAGCTGTTTTTT,CASSQLAGGFIGELFF
TRBV19,NA,TRBD2,TRBJ2-7,TGTGCCAGTAGTGGATACAGCGGGGGGGCCTGGGTTGAGCAGTACTTC,CASSGYSGGAWVEQYF
TRBV6-6,NA,NA,TRBJ1-1,TGTGCCAGCAGTCAAGGGGAGGCAGCCCCTGAAGCTTTCTTT,CASSQGEAAPEAFF
TRBV28,NA,NA,TRBJ2-3,TGTGCCAGCAGTTTTGTAGGCACAGATACGCAGTATTTT,CASSFVGTDTQYF
TRBV6-5,few,NA,TRBJ2-5,TGTGCCAGCAGTTACACTGCCACCCGGGAGACCCAGTACTTC,CASSYTATRETQYF
TRBV4-2,NA,NA,TRBJ2-2,TGTGCCAGCAGCCAAGATGGGGGGGGCGCGAACACCGGGGAGCTGTTTTTT,CASSQDGGGANTGELFF
TRBV28,NA,TRBD1,TRBJ2-1,TGTGCCAGCAGCTACCGGGACAGGGGAGGCAATGAGCAGTTCTTC,CASSYRDRGGNEQFF
TRBV4-2,NA,TRBD1,TRBJ1-4,TGTGCCAGCAGCCTTGACAGGGGAGACAACGGAAAACTGTTTTTT,CASSLDRGDNGKLFF
TRBV9,NA,TRBD1,TRBJ2-3,TGTGCCAGTAACCGGGACAGCCACACAGATACGCAGTATTTT,CASNRDSHTDTQYF
TRBV3-1/TRBV3-2,NA,TRBD1,TRBJ1-3,TGTGCCAGCAGCCAAGGGCAGGGGGCTCATGGATGGTATTTT,CASSQGQGAHGWYF
TRBV19,NA,TRBD1,TRBJ2-7,TGTGCCAGTAGTATCGGACAGGTGAGCTCCTACGAGCAGTACTTC,CASSIGQVSSYEQYF
TRBV20-1,NA,NA,TRBJ2-7,TGCAGTGCTAGTATTGGGCGGGGCTACGAGCAGTACTTC,CSASIGRGYEQYF
TRBV2,NA,NA,TRBJ2-3,TGTGCCAGCAAAAGCGGAGTAGCTAGCACAGATACGCAGTATTTT,CASKSGVASTDTQYF
TRBV18,NA,TRBD2,TRBJ2-3,TGTGCCAGCTCACCTCTAGCGGGAGGTGCAGATACGCAGTATTTT,CASSPLAGGADTQYF
TRBV6-6,NA,NA,TRBJ1-6,TGTGCCAGCAGAAAACCGCGGGAGTCTCGATCACCCCTCCACTTT,CASRKPRESRSPLHF
TRBV14,NA,TRBD1,TRBJ1-2,TGTGCCAGCAGCCGAACGTACGGGACAGGGGGTGGCTACACCTTC,CASSRTYGTGGGYTF
TRBV11-2,few,NA,TRBJ2-1,TGTGCCAGCAGCTTAGAGAAGAGAAGGCAGTTCTTC,CASSLEKRRQFF
TRBV28,NA,NA,TRBJ1-3,TGTGCCAGCAGTTTATTAGCACAATCCGGAAACACCATATATTTT,CASSLLAQSGNTIYF
TRBV3-1/TRBV3-2,NA,TRBD2,TRBJ2-7,TGTGCCAGCAGCCAGTCTAGCGGGAGTTACGAGCAGTACTTC,CASSQSSGSYEQYF
TRBV7-2,once,TRBD1,TRBJ1-2,TGTGCCAGCAGCTTAGTGGGACAGGGGAACTATGGCTACACCTTC,CASSLVGQGNYGYTF
TRBV5-6,once,NA,TRBJ2-7,TGTGCCAGCAGCTTGCGCGGCGGGGGCTTGTCGTACGAGCAGTACTTC,CASSLRGGGLSYEQYF
TRBV29-1,NA,NA,TRBJ1-4,TGCAGCGTTGTTGGGCAGGGTAATGAAAAACTGTTTTTT,CSVVGQGNEKLFF
TRBV3-1/TRBV3-2,NA,NA,TRBJ1-3,TGTGCCAGCAGCCTAAACCCCCCCAAGGGGCGAAACACCATATATTTT,CASSLNPPKGRNTIYF
TRBV19,few,NA,TRBJ1-6,TGTGCCAGTAGTATCGGAAACAGGCCCCTTGGTTTACTCCACTTT,CASSIGNRPLGLLHF
TRBV6-5,NA,TRBD1,TRBJ1-2,TGTGCCAGCAGTCTCTCTACGGGCAGGGGGCATGGCTACACCTTC,CASSLSTGRGHGYTF
TRBV19,NA,TRBD1,TRBJ1-1,TGTGCCAGTAGTTCCGACAGGGGCCCACTATTCACAAAAGCTTTCTTT,CASSSDRGPLFTKAFF
TRBV5-1,NA,TRBD2,TRBJ2-1,TGCGCCAGCAGCTTGGGTCTAGCGGGGGCTTTGTACAATGAGCAGTTCTTC,CASSLGLAGALYNEQFF
TRBV9,few,NA,TRBJ1-6,TGTGCCAGCAGCGTAGTTGTGGCAGGGATGAGTTCACCCCTCCACTTT,CASSVVVAGMSSPLHF
TRBV28,NA,TRBD2,TRBJ2-1,TGTGCCAGCAGTTCGATTCGAGCTAGCGGGGTGGCCAATGAGCAGTTCTTC,CASSSIRASGVANEQFF
TRBV5-1,NA,NA,TRBJ1-4,TGCGCCAGCAGCTCCAGGGTGGGTGAAAAACTGTTTTTT,CASSSRVGEKLFF
TRBV3-1/TRBV3-2,NA,TRBD2,TRBJ2-7,TGTGCCAGCACCCCGGGACTAGCGGGAGGAGGCCACGAGCAGTACTTC,CASTPGLAGGGHEQYF
TRBV7-2,NA,NA,TRBJ1-1,TGTGCCAGCAGCTTAGCCCCGACACAGAACACTGAAGCTTTCTTT,CASSLAPTQNTEAFF
TRBV9,NA,NA,TRBJ1-5,TGTGCCAGCAGTGAGGAGGGTTGGGGCAATCAGCCCCAGCATTTT,CASSEEGWGNQPQHF
TRBV27,NA,TRBD2,TRBJ2-7,TGTGCCAGCAGTTTAATCGGACTAGAGACCTACGAGCAGTACTTC,CASSLIGLETYEQYF
TRBV7-2,NA,NA,TRBJ2-7,TGTGCCAGCAGCCAAATCAGACAGTGGTCCTACGAGCAGTACTTC,CASSQIRQWSYEQYF
TRBV7-7,NA,NA,TRBJ1-1,TGTGCTAGCAGCCCCCGCAGGGAGGATACAGCCCGATTAACTGAAGCTTTCTTT,CASSPRREDTARLTEAFF
TRBV4-2,few,NA,TRBJ1-2,TGTGCCAGCAGCCGAGGGACTACAGGGCCCAACGAGGGCTACACCTTC,CASSRGTTGPNEGYTF
TRBV11-2,NA,TRBD2,TRBJ2-1,TGTGCCAGCAGCTTCGGGCTAGCGGGAGGCATTGAGCAGTTCTTC,CASSFGLAGGIEQFF
TRBV19,NA,TRBD1,TRBJ1-5,TGTGCCAGTAGTATTCACCGGGACAGGAGCAATCAGCCCCAGCATTTT,CASSIHRDRSNQPQHF
TRBV5-1,NA,NA,TRBJ2-7,TGCGCCAGCAGCTTGGGCGGGACCATCTACGAGCAGTACTTC,CASSLGGTIYEQYF
TRBV6-2/TRBV6-3,NA,NA,TRBJ1-1,TGTGCCAGCAGTTCATGGGCCACAAGGTGGGACACTGAAGCTTTCTTT,CASSSWATRWDTEAFF
TRBV28,once,NA,TRBJ2-1,TGTGCCAGCAGTTTGGCTAGCCGAAGCTCCTACAATGAGCAGTTCTTC,CASSLASRSSYNEQFF